Listed below are T cell receptor beta chains from one sample, sequenced in a study of blood T cell repertoires in COVID-19. This table comes from immunoSEQ multiplex PCR, and its TCRdb copy is limited to in-frame clones, with some not included. This table holds roughly 190,000 clones, approximately 90% found once. The sequenced material came from peripheral blood. These receptors were taken from a woman in her thirties or forties who had recovered from COVID-19. Each CDR3 is given with its conserved first and last residue. D genes are given only for firm matches. Some rows mark clone size as missing; the rest say once, few, many or name a class of expanded clone.

CDR3 DNA	CDR3 protein	J gene	V gene	D gene	clone size
TGTGCCAGTAGTGGACAGACTTTCGGCAATCAGCCCCAGCATTTT	CASSGQTFGNQPQHF	TRBJ1-5	TRBV19	.	.
TGTGCCAGCAGTTACTTAACAGGGGCCAAAAACATTCAGTACTTC	CASSYLTGAKNIQYF	TRBJ2-4	TRBV6-6	.	few
TGTGCCAGCAGCCAAGATAGACGTGCAAACAGGGCAAGTTCGCTCTCTGGAAACACCATATATTTT	CASSQDRRANRASSLSGNTIYF	TRBJ1-3	TRBV4-2	.	.
TGTGCCTGGAGTGGACTAGGAGGGGCCAACGTCCTGACTTTC	CAWSGLGGANVLTF	TRBJ2-6	TRBV30	.	.
TGTGCCATCTCGGGGGTGGGAAACACCATATATTTT	CAISGVGNTIYF	TRBJ1-3	TRBV12-3/TRBV12-4	.	.
TGTGCCAGCAGTGATCTTACAGGGGCTGGAAACACCATATATTTT	CASSDLTGAGNTIYF	TRBJ1-3	TRBV25-1	TRBD1	.
TGTGCCAGCAGTTACGACGAGGGACTAGCGGGGCCCCGGAATGAGCAGTTCTTC	CASSYDEGLAGPRNEQFF	TRBJ2-1	TRBV6-2/TRBV6-3	TRBD2	.
TGTGCCAGCAGCCCCTCTCTTGATTCACCCCTCCACTTT	CASSPSLDSPLHF	TRBJ1-6	TRBV3-1/TRBV3-2	.	.
TGCGCCAGCAGCCTGGAGACAGGGAGCTATGGCTACACCTTC	CASSLETGSYGYTF	TRBJ1-2	TRBV5-1	TRBD1	.
TGTGCCAGCAGTCCGACGCGCCCGGGGCAGCCCCAGCATTTT	CASSPTRPGQPQHF	TRBJ1-5	TRBV2	.	.
TGCAGCGTTGACGTGGGAGGTGGAGATACGCAGTATTTT	CSVDVGGGDTQYF	TRBJ2-3	TRBV29-1	.	.
TGTGCCAGCAGTTACTCGAATATAGTAGTGAACAATGAGCAGTTCTTC	CASSYSNIVVNNEQFF	TRBJ2-1	TRBV6-5	.	.
TGTGCCAGCACCAAAGGAGCGTCCCTCACCGATGAGCAGTTCTTC	CASTKGASLTDEQFF	TRBJ2-1	TRBV6-6	.	.
TGTGCCAGCAGTTACTTTTGGGACAGCGGCTACACCTTC	CASSYFWDSGYTF	TRBJ1-2	TRBV6-5	TRBD1	.
TGTGCCAGCTCACCCCCGGGGGGCTCCTACGAGCAGTACTTC	CASSPPGGSYEQYF	TRBJ2-7	TRBV18	TRBD2	.
TGTGCCAGCTCCTCACGACGGGAATACTATGGCTACACCTTC	CASSSRREYYGYTF	TRBJ1-2	TRBV14	.	.
TGTGCCAGCACGGCTGGCGGCGGGAGCAGAACAGATACGCAGTATTTT	CASTAGGGSRTDTQYF	TRBJ2-3	TRBV11-2	TRBD2	.
TGTGCCATCAGGCTGACTAGCGGGCCCCACAATGAGCAGTTCTTC	CAIRLTSGPHNEQFF	TRBJ2-1	TRBV10-3	TRBD2	.
TGTGCCAGCAGTTCCCGACTAGCGGGAGGTTGGGATGAGTACTTC	CASSSRLAGGWDEYF	TRBJ2-7	TRBV28	TRBD2	.
TGTGCCAGCAGCGTACGACAGGGGACCCTCTACAATGAGCAGTTCTTC	CASSVRQGTLYNEQFF	TRBJ2-1	TRBV5-6	TRBD1	.
TGTGCCAGCAGTGAACCGGGACTAGCGGAGAATGAGCAGTTCTTC	CASSEPGLAENEQFF	TRBJ2-1	TRBV25-1	TRBD2	.
TGCGCCAGCAGCTTGTGGGGGACAGGGGAGGGCGACTATGGCTACACCTTC	CASSLWGTGEGDYGYTF	TRBJ1-2	TRBV5-1	TRBD1	.
TGTGCCAGCAGCGCCGGCGGTGATGGGGCCAACGTCCTGACTTTC	CASSAGGDGANVLTF	TRBJ2-6	TRBV7-3	.	.
TGTGCCTGGAGTGTACGACAGAACACTGAAGCTTTCTTT	CAWSVRQNTEAFF	TRBJ1-1	TRBV30	.	.
TGTGCCAGCAGCTTAGGGCCTAGCGCTAACTACGAGCAGTACTTC	CASSLGPSANYEQYF	TRBJ2-7	TRBV7-2	.	once
TGTGCCAGCAGCCAACGGACAGGGGGTATCCAGCCCCAGCATTTT	CASSQRTGGIQPQHF	TRBJ1-5	TRBV4-2	TRBD1	.
TGTGCCAGTAGTTTGCCGGGCTATGGCTACACCTTC	CASSLPGYGYTF	TRBJ1-2	TRBV19	.	.
TGCGCCAGCACCCCGGGGAGCTTGCGTGAGACCCAGTACTTC	CASTPGSLRETQYF	TRBJ2-5	TRBV10-1	.	.
TGTGCCAGCAGTTACGCCGGGACAGGGGCTGAAAAACTGTTTTTT	CASSYAGTGAEKLFF	TRBJ1-4	TRBV6-6	TRBD1	.
TGTGCCTGGAGGCAAAATCAGGGATTTTGGAATGGCTACACCTTC	CAWRQNQGFWNGYTF	TRBJ1-2	TRBV30	.	.
TGTGCCAGCAGTGATACAGGGAAAGCTGGAAACACCATATATTTT	CASSDTGKAGNTIYF	TRBJ1-3	TRBV6-2/TRBV6-3	.	.
TGTGCCAGCAGCTTAACTAGCGGGCCTCTTCTCGGGGGATCCTACGAGCAGTACTTC	CASSLTSGPLLGGSYEQYF	TRBJ2-7	TRBV7-2	TRBD2	.
TGTGCCAGCAGTTTAATCGGGGTTAATTCACCCCTCCACTTT	CASSLIGVNSPLHF	TRBJ1-6	TRBV27	.	many
TGTGCCAGCAGCTCTGAGGAGACCCAGTACTTC	CASSSEETQYF	TRBJ2-5	TRBV28	.	.
TGTGCCTGGAGTCCTCAGGGGGCGGGGGGCTACACCTTC	CAWSPQGAGGYTF	TRBJ1-2	TRBV30	TRBD1	.
TGCGCCAGCAGCCACACTAGTAGCGGAGAGACCCAGTACTTC	CASSHTSSGETQYF	TRBJ2-5	TRBV5-1	.	.
TGTGCCAGCAATCTAAACTCTGGGGCCAACGTCCTGACTTTC	CASNLNSGANVLTF	TRBJ2-6	TRBV6-5	.	.
TGTGCCAGCAGTGAAGGCGGACAGGGGAACACTGAAGCTTTCTTT	CASSEGGQGNTEAFF	TRBJ1-1	TRBV2	TRBD1	.
TGCGCCAGCAGCCGGACAGTCATGAACACTGAAGCTTTCTTT	CASSRTVMNTEAFF	TRBJ1-1	TRBV5-1	.	once
TGCGCCAGCAGCACAGGACAGGGGACGCAAGAGACCCAGTACTTC	CASSTGQGTQETQYF	TRBJ2-5	TRBV5-1	TRBD1	few
TGCGCCAGCAGCCAAGAGCCTGCGGGGGGAAACACCATATATTTT	CASSQEPAGGNTIYF	TRBJ1-3	TRBV4-1	.	.
TGTGCCAGCAGTTACCGTGGGGCAGCTGGGGCCAACGTCCTGACTTTC	CASSYRGAAGANVLTF	TRBJ2-6	TRBV6-5	.	.
TGTGCCAGCAGTTACAACCGGGACAGGGCAGGAGTGAGTACGCAGTATTTT	CASSYNRDRAGVSTQYF	TRBJ2-3	TRBV6-2/TRBV6-3	TRBD1	.
TGCGCCAGCAGCTTGGAAAGCAGGGGAAACACCATATATTTT	CASSLESRGNTIYF	TRBJ1-3	TRBV5-1	.	.
TGTGCCAGTAGTTCAGGGTACACTGAAGCTTTCTTT	CASSSGYTEAFF	TRBJ1-1	TRBV19	.	.
TGTGCCAGCAGCTATATAGTAGCGGGCCGACAAGAGACCCAGTACTTC	CASSYIVAGRQETQYF	TRBJ2-5	TRBV7-9	TRBD2	.
TGCGCCAGCAGTCAATCGCGTAACTCTGGAAACACCATATATTTT	CASSQSRNSGNTIYF	TRBJ1-3	TRBV23-1	.	.
TGTGCCAGCAGCTCAGGGACAGGGGATCGCGGACCCCTCCACTTT	CASSSGTGDRGPLHF	TRBJ1-6	TRBV27	TRBD1	.
TGCGCCAGCAGGCAGACAGAAGCTAACTATGGCTACACCTTC	CASRQTEANYGYTF	TRBJ1-2	TRBV10-1	.	once
TGTGCCAGCACCCGGACTAGCGGGAGGAGCACAGATACGCAGTATTTT	CASTRTSGRSTDTQYF	TRBJ2-3	TRBV2	TRBD2	.
TGTGCCTGGAGTTCGTCCCCGGGACAGGCGATCAACACCGGGGAGCTGTTTTTT	CAWSSSPGQAINTGELFF	TRBJ2-2	TRBV30	TRBD1	few
TGTGCCAGCAGTATCCGTCCGGGAGGCGTCACCTCTCGCGAGCAGTACTTC	CASSIRPGGVTSREQYF	TRBJ2-7	TRBV27	TRBD2	once
TGTGCCAGCAGTAAAAGACTAGATCTAGGGAATGAGCAGTTCTTC	CASSKRLDLGNEQFF	TRBJ2-1	TRBV6-2/TRBV6-3	.	.
TGCGCCAGCGGACAGCAGGGGTTTGAAAAACTGTTTTTT	CASGQQGFEKLFF	TRBJ1-4	TRBV10-2	.	.
TGTGCCAGCAGCTTAGGTGCGGGAGGGTTACAAGAGACCCAGTACTTC	CASSLGAGGLQETQYF	TRBJ2-5	TRBV7-7	TRBD2	.